This T cell receptor beta chain is drawn from a study of shared clonotypes between healthy human individuals. Findings and limits, study-wide: Sharing across four donors was seen in 4.5% to 6.5% of naive CD4 clonotypes.

This table comes from immunoSEQ multiplex PCR, and its TCRdb copy is limited to in-frame clones, with some not included. The sample lists millions of clones; over 85% were seen once. Note on this clone: Antigen unknown.

Germline V lookup: CDR1 SGDLS, CDR2 YYNGEE. With 3 bases clipped from V and 6 bases from J, the junction kept 10 bases outside the gene matches. This CDR3 has 15 amino acids. The clonotype originates from a man between 18 and 29 years old in good health. The chain links TRBV9 to TRBJ2-7; 9 bases align to TRBD1. Specimen: naive CD4+ T cells sorted from blood. Subset described: CD45RA+ positively selected. CDR3 sequence reads: CASSGGQGISSEQYF. The CDR3 coding sequence is TGTGCCAGCAGCGGCGGACAGGGGATCTCTAGCGAGCAGTACTTC.